The clone carrying this T cell receptor beta chain was counted at least ten times. One end of the junction fails to match germline, which may point to a read error. TRAV- and TRBV-specific primers primed first-strand cDNA, covering alpha and beta chains. It was with a constant-region primer and a V-primer adapter that TCRs were amplified over around 18 PCR cycles. Each CDR3 protein is one row after TCRdb ran MiXCR on the reads. The profile shows tens of thousands of distinct CDR3 sequences, 18% of them singletons. The data derive from a study of low-dose radiotherapy and immunotherapy resistance in tumors. The overall study: Patients were treated with intravenous nivolumab at 240 mg every two weeks and were also dosed with ipilimumab at 1 mg/kg every six weeks. Each two-week cycle included intravenous cyclophosphamide 200 mg/m2, given one day before radiation and immunotherapy.

The CDR3 consists of 15 residues. The V gene's germline CDR1 is SNHLY and CDR2 FYNNEI. Documented time point: before trial treatment. Those eligible were patients bearing advanced solid tumors lacking tumor-infiltrating lymphocytes. The chain joins TRBV2 to TRBJ2-5; no clear D gene. This TCR was sampled from a male donor with prostate cancer. This specimen was PBMCs, taken before treatment. CDR3 sequence reads: CASREGRPNGETQYF. CDR3 nucleotides: TGTGCCAGCAGGGAAGGGCGACCCAATGGGGAGACCCAGTACTTC.